The T cell receptor (beta chain) described here comes from a study of shared clonotypes between healthy human individuals. Study-wide findings and caveats: Relative to their counterparts shared across all four donors, non-shared clonotypes exhibited diminished generation probabilities. The sampled material consisted only of blood, and tissue repertoires are likely to differ. Between four donors, naive CD4 clonotypes were shared at a level of around 4.8%.

Comments on this clone: Its antigen is not identified. One junction end disagrees with the germline gene, perhaps due to a read error.

Here immunoSEQ multiplex PCR was the method, and the copy in TCRdb shows in-frame clones only, minus some. The sample gives about 2.2 million clones, approximately 94% of which show up once; 1.5% to 2% is in the top ten. Germline lookup yields CDR1 SGHTA and CDR2 FQGTGA. This CDR3 contains 13 residues. Naive CD8 cells were CD45RO-negative, positively selected for CCR7, excluding terminally differentiated effector memory CD45RA+ cells. Sample: naive CD8+ T cells from PBMCs. This chain links TRBV7-3 with TRBJ2-3; possible D gene TRBD2, 5 bases. The TCR comes from a man younger than 35 in good health. Some clones in this sample may be carry-over from other donors' samples. The CDR3 protein is CASSLREEGVRHF. The CDR3 bases are TGTGCCAGCAGCTTAAGGGAAGAGGGAGTTAGGCATTTT.